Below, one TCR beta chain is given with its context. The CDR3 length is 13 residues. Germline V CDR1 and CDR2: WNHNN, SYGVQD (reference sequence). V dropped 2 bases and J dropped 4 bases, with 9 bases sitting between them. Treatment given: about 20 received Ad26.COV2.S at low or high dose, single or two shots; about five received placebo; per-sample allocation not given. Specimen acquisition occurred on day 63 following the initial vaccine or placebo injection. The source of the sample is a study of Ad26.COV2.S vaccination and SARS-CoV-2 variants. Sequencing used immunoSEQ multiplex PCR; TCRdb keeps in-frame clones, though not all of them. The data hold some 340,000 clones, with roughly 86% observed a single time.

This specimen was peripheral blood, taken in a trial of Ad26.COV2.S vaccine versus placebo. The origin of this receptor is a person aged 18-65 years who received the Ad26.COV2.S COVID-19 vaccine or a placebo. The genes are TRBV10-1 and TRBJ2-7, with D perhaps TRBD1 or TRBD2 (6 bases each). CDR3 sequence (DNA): TGCGCCAGCAGTGAGAGGGGGGCTTACGAGCAGTACTTC. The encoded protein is CASSERGAYEQYF.